This TCR beta chain comes out of a study of identical twins (dated by TCRdb to about 2016). The study in broad terms: To test whether fetal clonotypes persist, this study deep-sequenced TCR alpha and beta repertoires from monozygotic twins, from unrelated adults of various ages, and from cord blood. To rule out contamination, replicate twin experiments were performed at different times with different library preparation protocols. The full study reports these points: Invariant T cells such as MAIT and iNKT could partly confound zero-insertion analyses, though diverse VJ usage argued against this for most clonotypes. Recombination models systematically underestimated out-of-frame TCR alpha sharing in monozygotic twins but agreed with sharing between unrelated individuals. Because the same donors could not be followed over many years, the conclusions depended on cross-sectional statistical analysis. Fewer insertions were carried by abundant cord blood beta clonotypes; a weaker similar trend was observed in young adult naive repertoires, while no such trend was observed in memory repertoires. Out-of-frame TCR alpha sequences shared between twins showed an excess of low generation-probability sequences compared with coincidental sharing between unrelated individuals. Excess twin sharing in beta out-of-frame sequences was weaker because fewer shared sequences lowered the signal-to-noise ratio.

This clonotype was seen a few times. No antigen is known for it. It has no much larger one-base neighbor in the sample; base qualities were not kept. Libraries were made using 5' RACE. TCRdb records Illumina HiSeq 2000 as the sequencer. Template switching introduced a universal primer binding site; the final cDNA contained a unique molecular identifier, enabling accurate counting of TCR cDNA molecules. Specific primers in the conserved constant-segment region were used to synthesize first-strand cDNA for the TCR alpha and beta chains. Each cDNA library was double barcoded, with a SMART-Mk sample barcode plus Illumina barcodes, to control for contamination. TruSeq adapter sequences, together with Illumina sample barcodes, were added in two successive PCR steps. Sequencing of the TCR alpha and beta cDNA libraries was done on the Illumina HiSeq platform using custom primers. From the authors' description of their analysis: MiGEC was used to process raw reads and extract unique molecular identifiers, and MiXCR was used to find CDR3 positions. For each individual, recombination models were inferred using an EM algorithm with the repgenHMM and IGoR tools. The tcR package in R was used for shared clonotype analysis, with sharing normalized by the product of cloneset sizes. Out-of-frame nonproductive sequences were analyzed to study raw recombination free of thymic and clonal selection effects. The public reads were reprocessed in TCRdb via fastp at Q25 and MiXCR, keeping in-frame beta chains. CDR3 protein duplicates are merged, each entry listing the most common genes and DNA. TCRdb assigned the V and J calls; the authors' analysis was not used. The sample yields under 900,000 distinct CDR3 sequences; around an eighth were counted once. The ten largest make up around 1.6% of the sample.

Based on the germline V gene, the CDR1 and CDR2 sequences are MGHRA and YSYEKL. Cut back by 1 base and 2 bases, the V and J ends lie 11 bases apart. There are 15 amino acids in the CDR3, from cysteine to phenylalanine inclusive. The DNA shown is the 45-base CDR3, in frame from base 1. All donors were healthy Caucasians. The twin cohort comprised three pairs of female monozygotic twins, all aged about 18 to 29 years. Peripheral blood mononuclear cells were used as the source from which RNA for TCR libraries was isolated. This sample also belongs to another study, concerning yellow fever vaccine responses in identical twins. That second publication adds: The T cell response to vaccination in identical twins was reported by the authors to appear partly convergent and partly personalized. The study precisely tracked vaccine-responding T cell clones in identical twins.

The receptor comes from a woman under 30 in good health. Sequencing was done on a sample of PBMCs. The V and J genes are TRBV4-1 and TRBJ1-1, with the D gene not clear enough to name. The CDR3 is CASSQAEIVNTEAFF. The sequenced DNA: TGCGCCAGCAGCCAAGCGGAGATAGTCAACACTGAAGCTTTCTTT.